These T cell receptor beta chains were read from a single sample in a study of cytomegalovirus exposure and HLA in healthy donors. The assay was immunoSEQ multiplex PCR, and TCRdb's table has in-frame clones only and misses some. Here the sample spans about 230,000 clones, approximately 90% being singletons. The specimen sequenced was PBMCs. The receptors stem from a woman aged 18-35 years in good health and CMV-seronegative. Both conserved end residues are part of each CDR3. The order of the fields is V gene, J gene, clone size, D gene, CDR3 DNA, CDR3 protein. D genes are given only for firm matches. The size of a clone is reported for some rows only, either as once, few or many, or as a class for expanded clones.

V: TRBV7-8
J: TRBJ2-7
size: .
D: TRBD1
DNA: TGTGCCAGCAGCTTAGGGGGACAGGGCAACTCCTACGAGCAGTACTTC
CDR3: CASSLGGQGNSYEQYF

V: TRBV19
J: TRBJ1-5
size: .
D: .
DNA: TGTGCCAGTAGTCCCGAAGCAACAGGATTCAATCAGCCCCAGCATTTT
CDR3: CASSPEATGFNQPQHF

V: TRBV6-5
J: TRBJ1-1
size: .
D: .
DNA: TGTGCCAGCAGTCCACTGACAGATTTGAACACTGAAGCTTTCTTT
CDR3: CASSPLTDLNTEAFF

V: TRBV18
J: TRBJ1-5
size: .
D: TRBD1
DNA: TGTGCCAGCTCACCGGACAGGCTCAATCAGCCCCAGCATTTT
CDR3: CASSPDRLNQPQHF

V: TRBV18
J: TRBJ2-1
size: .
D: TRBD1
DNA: TGTGCCAGCTCACAGGACAGGGGCCGACTCGACAATGAGCAGTTCTTC
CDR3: CASSQDRGRLDNEQFF

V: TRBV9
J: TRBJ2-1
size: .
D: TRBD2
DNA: TGTGCCAGCAGCAGAGGGACTAGCGGGGGGGGGCAGTTCTTC
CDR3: CASSRGTSGGGQFF

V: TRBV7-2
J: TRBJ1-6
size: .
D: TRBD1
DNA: TGTGCCAGCAGCCAGGGACAGGGTGGTTCACCCCTCCACTTT
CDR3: CASSQGQGGSPLHF

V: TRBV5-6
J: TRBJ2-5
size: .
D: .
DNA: TGTGCCAGCAGCTTAACCGGGATCCTAGGGACCCAGTACTTC
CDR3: CASSLTGILGTQYF

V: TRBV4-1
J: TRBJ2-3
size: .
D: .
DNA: TGCGCCAGCAGCCAATTAGAAGCTAGTAAGCCAGATACGCAGTATTTT
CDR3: CASSQLEASKPDTQYF

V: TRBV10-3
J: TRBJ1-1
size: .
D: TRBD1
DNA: TGTGCCATCACGGGGACAGGGTACACTGAAGCTTTCTTT
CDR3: CAITGTGYTEAFF

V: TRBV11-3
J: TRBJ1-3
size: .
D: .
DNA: TGTGCCAGCAGCGCGCCGAGCTCTGGAAACACCATATATTTT
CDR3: CASSAPSSGNTIYF

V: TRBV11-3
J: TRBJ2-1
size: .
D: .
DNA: TGTGCCAGCAGCTCGACTAGAACTGAGCAGTTCTTC
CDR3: CASSSTRTEQFF

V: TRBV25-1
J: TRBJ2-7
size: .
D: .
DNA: TGTGCCAGCAGTGAATTCTGGACAGATAACTACGAGCAGTACTTC
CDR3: CASSEFWTDNYEQYF

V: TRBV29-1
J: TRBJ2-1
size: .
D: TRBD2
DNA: TGCAGCGTTGAAGGAGGCACTAGCGGCCCCTACAATGAGCAGTTCTTC
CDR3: CSVEGGTSGPYNEQFF

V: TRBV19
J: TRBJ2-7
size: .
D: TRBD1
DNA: TGTGCCAGTAGCGCCGGGACAGGAACCTACGAGCAGTACTTC
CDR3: CASSAGTGTYEQYF

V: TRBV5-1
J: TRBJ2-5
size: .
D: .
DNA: TGCGCCAGCACCAACGGACAGATCCAAGAGACCCAGTACTTC
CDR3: CASTNGQIQETQYF

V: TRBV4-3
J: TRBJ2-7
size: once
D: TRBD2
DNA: TGCGCCAGCAGCCAAGCGACTAGCGGGGGCTACGAGCAGTACTTC
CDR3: CASSQATSGGYEQYF

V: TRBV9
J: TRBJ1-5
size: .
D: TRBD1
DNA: TGTGCCAGCAGCGCGACAGGGACTCAGCCCCAGCATTTT
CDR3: CASSATGTQPQHF

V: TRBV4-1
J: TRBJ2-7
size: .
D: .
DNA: TGCGCCAGCAGCCAAGTTGCACTCTCCTACGAGCAGTACTTC
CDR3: CASSQVALSYEQYF

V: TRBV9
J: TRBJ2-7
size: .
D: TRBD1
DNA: TGTGCCAGCAGCTTCGGACAGGGCTACGAGCAGTACTTC
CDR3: CASSFGQGYEQYF

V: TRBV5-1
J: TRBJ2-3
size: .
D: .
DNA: TGCGCCAGCAGCTTGGGGGCCGCAGATACGCAGTATTTT
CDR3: CASSLGAADTQYF

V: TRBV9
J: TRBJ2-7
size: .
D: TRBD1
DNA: TGTGCCAGCAGTCCACAGGGGGTGACCCAGGGCTACGAGCAGTACTTC
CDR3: CASSPQGVTQGYEQYF

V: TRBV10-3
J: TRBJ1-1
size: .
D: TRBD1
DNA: TGTGCCATCAGTGAGCCGGGACAGATGAACACTGAAGCTTTCTTT
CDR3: CAISEPGQMNTEAFF

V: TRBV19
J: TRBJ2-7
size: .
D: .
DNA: TGTGCCAGTAGTCCCCTAGGGACTGGATATGTCGAGCAGTACTTC
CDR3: CASSPLGTGYVEQYF

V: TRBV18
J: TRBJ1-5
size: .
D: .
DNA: TGTGCCAGCTCACCAGGGGGCAACGATCAGCCCCAGCATTTT
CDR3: CASSPGGNDQPQHF

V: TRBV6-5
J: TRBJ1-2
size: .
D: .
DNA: TGTGCCAGCAGACTTACAGGGTCGGGTAATCGAGGCTACACCTTC
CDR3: CASRLTGSGNRGYTF

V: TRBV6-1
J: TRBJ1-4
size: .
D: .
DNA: TGTGCCAGCAGTGAAGATTCTAGGTTGAGGTATAATGAAAAACTGTTTTTT
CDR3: CASSEDSRLRYNEKLFF

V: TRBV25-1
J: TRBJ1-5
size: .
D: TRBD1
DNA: TGTGCCAGCAGTGAATCCCGGGACAGGTCTAGCAATCAGCCCCAGCATTTT
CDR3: CASSESRDRSSNQPQHF

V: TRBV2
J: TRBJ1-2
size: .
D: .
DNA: TGTGCCAGCAGGGACAGCTGGTATGGCTACACCTTC
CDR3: CASRDSWYGYTF

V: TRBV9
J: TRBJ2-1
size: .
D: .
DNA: TGTGCCAGCAGCGTAGCGGGGGACTCCTACAATGAGCAGTTCTTC
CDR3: CASSVAGDSYNEQFF

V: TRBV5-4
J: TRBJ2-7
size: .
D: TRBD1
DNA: TGTGCCAGCAGCTGGACAGGGGGCTACGAGCAGTACTTC
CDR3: CASSWTGGYEQYF

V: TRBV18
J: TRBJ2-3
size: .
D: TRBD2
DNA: TGTGCCAGCTCACTTTACAGGACTAGATCAGATACGCAGTATTTT
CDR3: CASSLYRTRSDTQYF

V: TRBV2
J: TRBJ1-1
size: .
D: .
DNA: TGTGCCAGCAGTGAGAGATTCATGAACACTGAAGCTTTCTTT
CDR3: CASSERFMNTEAFF

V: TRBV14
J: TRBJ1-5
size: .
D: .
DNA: TGTGCCAGCAGCCGAATTTCGGTATTGCGTCAGCCCCAGCATTTT
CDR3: CASSRISVLRQPQHF

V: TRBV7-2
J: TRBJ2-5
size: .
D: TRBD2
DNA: TGTGCCAGCAGCCGACTAGCGATTCATGGAGAGACCCAGTACTTC
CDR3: CASSRLAIHGETQYF

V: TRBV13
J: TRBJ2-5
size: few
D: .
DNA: TGTGCCAGCAGCTCAGGACTGCTTCAAGAGACCCAGTACTTC
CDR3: CASSSGLLQETQYF

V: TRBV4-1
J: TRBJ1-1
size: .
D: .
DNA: TGCGCCAGCAGCCCCTCGGGGGAAAAAATCACTGAAGCTTTCTTT
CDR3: CASSPSGEKITEAFF

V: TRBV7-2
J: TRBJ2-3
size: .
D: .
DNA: TGTGCCAGCAGCTTACTCGTCGTGGACCAGAGGGATTTT
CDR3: CASSLLVVDQRDF

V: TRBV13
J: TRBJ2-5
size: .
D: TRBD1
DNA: TGTGCCAGCAGCTTATTAGGGGGCCTCCTGGGAGAGACCCAGTACTTC
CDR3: CASSLLGGLLGETQYF

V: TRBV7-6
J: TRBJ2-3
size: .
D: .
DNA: TGTGCCAGCAGCTTAGCGCGAGATACGCAGTATTTT
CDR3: CASSLARDTQYF

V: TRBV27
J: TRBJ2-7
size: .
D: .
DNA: TGTGCCAGCAGTTCGACGACAGGCAGCTCCTACGAGCAGTACTTC
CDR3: CASSSTTGSSYEQYF

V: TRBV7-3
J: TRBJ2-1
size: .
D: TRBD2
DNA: TGTGCCAGCAGCTTGGCGCTAGCGGGAGGGAATGAGCAGTTCTTC
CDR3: CASSLALAGGNEQFF

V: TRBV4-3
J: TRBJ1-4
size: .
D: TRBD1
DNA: TGCGCCAGCAGCCAAGTGGCAGGGGGCGGTGAAAAACTGTTTTTT
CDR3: CASSQVAGGGEKLFF

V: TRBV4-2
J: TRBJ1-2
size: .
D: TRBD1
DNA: TGTGCCAGCAGCCTCAACCGACAGGGCCGTCCTTCGAAGGGCTACACCTTC
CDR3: CASSLNRQGRPSKGYTF

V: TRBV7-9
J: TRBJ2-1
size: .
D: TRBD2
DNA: TGTGCCAGCAGCGAGACTAGCGGGGGGGCCGAACAGTTCTTC
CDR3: CASSETSGGAEQFF

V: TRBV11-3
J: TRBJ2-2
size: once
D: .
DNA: TGTGCCAGCAGCTTAGAGAGCATAAACGGGGAGGCGAGGGAGCTGTTTTTT
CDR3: CASSLESINGEARELFF

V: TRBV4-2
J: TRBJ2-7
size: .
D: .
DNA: TGTGCCAGCAGCCATTCGCGGGGACTGTACGAGCAGTACTTC
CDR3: CASSHSRGLYEQYF

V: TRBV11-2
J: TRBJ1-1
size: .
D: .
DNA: TGTGCCAGCAGCGATACACGTAACACTGAAGCTTTCTTT
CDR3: CASSDTRNTEAFF

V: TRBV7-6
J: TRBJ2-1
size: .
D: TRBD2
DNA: TGTGCCAGCAGCTTAGAATCAGCGGGAGGGTATGAGCAGTTCTTC
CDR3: CASSLESAGGYEQFF

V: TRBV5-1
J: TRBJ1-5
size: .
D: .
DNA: TGCGCCAGCAGCTTGGGGACAGACAATCAGCCCCAGCATTTT
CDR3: CASSLGTDNQPQHF

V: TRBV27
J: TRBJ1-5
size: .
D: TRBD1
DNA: TGTGCCAGCAGTTCAAACCGGGACAGGGGATCTCAGCCCCAGCATTTT
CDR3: CASSSNRDRGSQPQHF

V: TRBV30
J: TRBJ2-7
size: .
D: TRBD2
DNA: TGTGCCTGGAGATTGAATCTAGCGGGAGACTACGAGCAGTACTTC
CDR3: CAWRLNLAGDYEQYF

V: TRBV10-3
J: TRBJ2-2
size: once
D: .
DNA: TGTGCCATCAGTGAGCGGGTAGGGGAGCTGTTTTTT
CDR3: CAISERVGELFF

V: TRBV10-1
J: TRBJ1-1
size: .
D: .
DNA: TGCGCCAGCAGTGAGGTTTCGGGTTTCATGAACACTGAAGCTTTCTTT
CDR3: CASSEVSGFMNTEAFF

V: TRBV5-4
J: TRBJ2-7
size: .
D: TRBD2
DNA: TGTGCCAGCAGCTTGATGTTAGCGGGAGGGTACGAGCAGTACTTC
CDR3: CASSLMLAGGYEQYF

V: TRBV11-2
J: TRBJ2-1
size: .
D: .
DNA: TGTGCCAGCAGCAATATCCCGTATGAGCAGTTCTTC
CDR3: CASSNIPYEQFF

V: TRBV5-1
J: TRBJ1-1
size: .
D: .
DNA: TGCGCCAGCAGCTACCAGGGGTGGCGAAACACTGAAGCTTTCTTT
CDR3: CASSYQGWRNTEAFF

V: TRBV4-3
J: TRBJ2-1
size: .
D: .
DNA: TGCGCCAGCAGCCAAGATCATATGTATGCCAGCTACAATGAGCAGTTCTTC
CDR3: CASSQDHMYASYNEQFF